This T cell receptor beta chain was retrieved from a study of esophageal squamous cell carcinoma under preoperative chemotherapy. Each CDR3 protein is one row after TCRdb ran MiXCR on the PCR reads. This table holds around 34,000 distinct CDR3 sequences, 40% to 60% found once. This clonotype has at least ten counts. The antigen is not known. The V gene lost 2 bases and the J gene lost 5 bases, with 4 bases spanning the gap. The germline CDR1 and CDR2 sequences are SGHTA and FQGNSA. The CDR3 totals 12 residues. Study results and caveats: Abundant clones tended to shrink rather than expand after paclitaxel-nedaplatin. After treatment, tumor-infiltrating lymphocytes seemed to come partly from incoming peripheral T cells, not only local changes.

The time point was: after preoperative PTX-NDP chemotherapy. Patients received paclitaxel-nedaplatin as preoperative chemotherapy before surgery. The V gene is TRBV7-2, the J gene TRBJ2-1, with D uncertain. The clonotype was recovered from a human donor with esophageal squamous cell carcinoma. The donor label of this sample is uncertain. The specimen was collected from a patient given preoperative chemotherapy. Written as DNA, the CDR3 is TGTGCCAGCAGCTTATATCACAATGAGCAGTTCTTC. Translated, it gives CASSLYHNEQFF.